This TCR beta chain stems from a study of neurological immune-mediated disorders. The authors produced cDNA by 5'RACE using 10-nucleotide random UMIs. MiXCR, applied by TCRdb to the 5' RACE reads, yields one record per CDR3 protein. Here the sample spans 70,000 to 90,000 distinct CDR3 sequences, almost 6% being singletons. Time point: longitudinal time-point 2. CDR3 length: 14 residues. The V and J ends lost 9 bases and 2 bases, in that order; junction bases with no gene match: 7. The germline V gene has CDR1 SGHTS and CDR2 YDEGEE. This clonotype was recorded at least ten times. The chain couples TRBV5-8 to TRBJ2-3, with 9 bases matching TRBD1. The TCR was taken from a woman aged 60-70 years with multiple sclerosis. Sequencing was done on a sample of PBMCs. The CDR3 DNA reads as TGTGCCAAAGCCACAGGGGGCCCCACAGATACGCAGTATTTT. Encoded protein: CAKATGGPTDTQYF.